This T cell receptor (beta chain) was recorded in a study of OX40 agonist ivuxolimab in advanced cancers. Background for the entire study: Ivuxolimab, which targeted the costimulatory receptor OX40 (CD134), was an agonistic, fully human IgG2 monoclonal antibody. Of the approximately 53 patients in dose escalation, 19 had hepatocellular carcinoma, about 15 had melanoma, 9 had renal cell carcinoma and 9 had head and neck cancer. Partial responses occurred in three dose-escalation patients, of whom one had hepatocellular carcinoma and two had cutaneous melanoma. Prior anti-PD-1, anti-PD-L1 or anti-CTLA-4 therapy was permitted, and checkpoint inhibitors had been received by roughly 42% of dose-escalation patients. The point of sequencing TCRbeta in the periphery was to test whether ivuxolimab changed TCR sequence diversity and drove clonal T-cell expansion. The paper reports the monotherapy dose-escalation portion (N of about 50 patients) of the phase I ivuxolimab trial. In the dose-escalation cohort, around four fifths of patients were male, and the mean age was approximately 60 years, with a range of roughly 20 to 80. Intravenous ivuxolimab was administered to patients every 2 weeks at six dose levels: 0.01, 0.1, 0.3, 1.5, 3 and 10 mg/kg. What the research found in general, with its limitations: Low levels of normalized T-cell clonal expansion were also seen in some patients who did not respond. Partial responders in the 0.1-3.0 mg/kg groups had among the lowest normalized peripheral clonal expansion, especially among CD8+ T cells. At doses from 0.1 to 3.0 mg/kg, clonal expansion was seen in both CD4+ and CD8+ blood T cells between baseline and week 6. The antigen specificity of the clonally expanded peripheral T cells was not determined. After ivuxolimab, more expanded clones were found on average in CD8+ T cells than in CD4+ T cells.

The trim is 4 bases for V and 6 bases for J, with a gap of 16 bases between the germline ends. Including the terminal cysteine and phenylalanine, the CDR3 comprises 15 residues. Only the CDR3 region is kept as DNA, spanning 45 bases read in frame from base 1. CDR1 and CDR2 (SGHTA, FQGTGA) derive from the germline V gene. For sequencing of the TCRbeta CDR3 region, genomic DNA was extracted from the sorted cells. TCRbeta CDR3 regions were sequenced using the immunoSEQ Assay. Sourced from immuneACCESS, this table was stored by TCRdb with only in-frame sequences that have V and J called. A share of the clones is absent; for the studies checked, an unresolved V gene accounts for under half, and the remainder has no known explanation. The table for this sample lists tens of thousands of clones; around nine tenths of them were counted only once. Roughly 5% of the sample is taken by the ten largest. The trial excluded patients who had a history of autoimmune disease or were on systemic immunosuppression. Peripheral blood for TCR sequencing was drawn from every dose cohort at baseline, at cycle 4 day 1 and at cycle 7 day 1. Samples came from an open-label, multicenter, first-in-human phase I dose-escalation trial of ivuxolimab. Adults with locally advanced or metastatic melanoma, renal cell carcinoma, hepatocellular carcinoma or head and neck squamous cell carcinoma were enrolled in the trial. Before TCR sequencing, CD4+ and CD8+ T cells were separately sorted from peripheral blood.

Notes on this clone: No cognate antigen has been identified for it. Base quality data are lacking; no much larger clone is found one base away.

Here the chain combines TRBV7-3 and TRBJ2-1; possibly the D gene is TRBD2, per 6 matching bases. The input for sequencing was CD4+ or CD8+ T cells sorted from blood, taken in a trial of the OX40 agonist ivuxolimab. The receptor comes from an adult with an advanced solid tumor such as melanoma, head and neck, liver or kidney cancer. The nucleotides read TGTGCCAGCAGCTGGGACGGGGACTTATCCAATGAGCAGTTCTTC. The encoded protein is CASSWDGDLSNEQFF.